The rows below give T cell receptor beta chains drawn from one sample of a study of response to subunit inactivated influenza vaccine. TCRdb called the RT-PCR reads again in MiXCR, with one record for every CDR3 protein. The data hold around 520,000 distinct CDR3 sequences, with around 11% observed a single time. The specimen was PBMCs from blood, collected on the day of vaccination. The receptors stem from a man aged 45 to 65 who received an inactivated influenza vaccine. Each CDR3 is given with its conserved first and last residue. The order of the fields is J gene, V gene, clone size, D gene, CDR3 DNA, CDR3 protein. A D gene is named only where the DNA matches it firmly. The listing skips clone size in some rows; elsewhere it reads once, few, many or a size class.

J gene: TRBJ2-2; V gene: TRBV5-1; clone size: many; D gene: -; CDR3 DNA: TGCGCCAGCAGCTTGTTCGTGGACACCGGGGAGCTGTTTTTT; CDR3 protein: CASSLFVDTGELFF
J gene: TRBJ2-1; V gene: TRBV9; clone size: many; D gene: TRBD2; CDR3 DNA: TGTGCCAGCAGCGTGACGGGGGGGGACTCCTACAATGAGCAGTTCTTC; CDR3 protein: CASSVTGGDSYNEQFF
J gene: TRBJ1-5; V gene: TRBV7-2; clone size: -; D gene: -; CDR3 DNA: TGTGCCAGCAGCTTAGGTGATCTGGCAGTCAATCAGCCCCAGCATTTT; CDR3 protein: CASSLGDLAVNQPQHF
J gene: TRBJ1-5; V gene: TRBV5-1; clone size: many; D gene: TRBD1; CDR3 DNA: TGCGCCAGCAGCTTCGGGACAGGGGTAGATCAGCCCCAGCATTTT; CDR3 protein: CASSFGTGVDQPQHF
J gene: TRBJ2-7; V gene: TRBV7-9; clone size: -; D gene: -; CDR3 DNA: TGTGCCAGCAGCTTAATCATGGGTGAGCAGTACTTC; CDR3 protein: CASSLIMGEQYF
J gene: TRBJ2-6; V gene: TRBV7-9; clone size: -; D gene: -; CDR3 DNA: TGTGCCAGCATTCAGGGATTTGGTGGGGCCAACGTCCTGACTTTC; CDR3 protein: CASIQGFGGANVLTF
J gene: TRBJ2-5; V gene: TRBV7-3; clone size: few; D gene: -; CDR3 DNA: TGTGCCAGCTCCGACGGTCCTAAAGAGACCCAGTACTTC; CDR3 protein: CASSDGPKETQYF
J gene: TRBJ2-7; V gene: TRBV28; clone size: -; D gene: -; CDR3 DNA: TGTGCCAGCAGTTTTTCCCAGGGTCGGGGTTCCTACGAGCAGTACTTC; CDR3 protein: CASSFSQGRGSYEQYF
J gene: TRBJ2-3; V gene: TRBV4-3; clone size: many; D gene: -; CDR3 DNA: TGCGCCAGCAGCCAAGATGCCCGGAGCACAGATACGCAGTATTTT; CDR3 protein: CASSQDARSTDTQYF
J gene: TRBJ2-6; V gene: TRBV19; clone size: -; D gene: -; CDR3 DNA: TGTGCCAGTAGTATTAAGAGGGCGGCTGGGGCCAACGTCCTGACTTTC; CDR3 protein: CASSIKRAAGANVLTF
J gene: TRBJ2-3; V gene: TRBV15; clone size: few; D gene: TRBD2; CDR3 DNA: TGTGCCACCAGCGCAGGACTAGCGGGAGGTCTAGATACGCAGTATTTT; CDR3 protein: CATSAGLAGGLDTQYF
J gene: TRBJ1-5; V gene: TRBV19; clone size: few; D gene: -; CDR3 DNA: TGTGCCAGTAGTAGCCAAGGACGGTATCAGCCCCAGCATTTT; CDR3 protein: CASSSQGRYQPQHF
J gene: TRBJ2-5; V gene: TRBV7-8; clone size: -; D gene: TRBD1; CDR3 DNA: TGTGCCAGCAGCCTGCGAAACAGGGGAGAGACCCAGTACTTC; CDR3 protein: CASSLRNRGETQYF
J gene: TRBJ2-3; V gene: TRBV7-2; clone size: -; D gene: -; CDR3 DNA: TGTGCCAGCAGCACCTGGACTATCACAGATACGCAGTATTTT; CDR3 protein: CASSTWTITDTQYF
J gene: TRBJ2-2; V gene: TRBV18; clone size: -; D gene: TRBD2; CDR3 DNA: TGTGCCAGCTCACCACTTCGACTAGCCGAAGCCGGGGAGCTGTTTTTT; CDR3 protein: CASSPLRLAEAGELFF
J gene: TRBJ2-1; V gene: TRBV7-9; clone size: few; D gene: -; CDR3 DNA: TGTGCCAGCGCGGACGCCGGGCGGGGATTTTACAATGAGCAGTTCTTC; CDR3 protein: CASADAGRGFYNEQFF
J gene: TRBJ2-1; V gene: TRBV4-3; clone size: -; D gene: -; CDR3 DNA: TGCGCCAGCAGCCAATTTCCGGACCAAGGGACCTACAATGAGCAGTTCTTC; CDR3 protein: CASSQFPDQGTYNEQFF
J gene: TRBJ2-4; V gene: TRBV4-1; clone size: -; D gene: -; CDR3 DNA: TGCGCCAGCAGCCAGAACAGGGTTCCCAACATTCAGTACTTC; CDR3 protein: CASSQNRVPNIQYF
J gene: TRBJ2-2; V gene: TRBV19; clone size: once; D gene: -; CDR3 DNA: TGTTCCAGTAGTATTTTCGGGTCCCTCACCGGGGAGCTGTTTTTT; CDR3 protein: CSSSIFGSLTGELFF
J gene: TRBJ1-4; V gene: TRBV5-1; clone size: many; D gene: -; CDR3 DNA: TGCGCCAGCAGCTTGGAGGGGGGGGCTTTCGAAAAACTGTTTTTT; CDR3 protein: CASSLEGGAFEKLFF
J gene: TRBJ2-3; V gene: TRBV6-5; clone size: few; D gene: -; CDR3 DNA: TGTGCCACACGTCCTACCGGGGATACGCAGTATTTT; CDR3 protein: CATRPTGDTQYF
J gene: TRBJ2-2; V gene: TRBV27; clone size: few; D gene: -; CDR3 DNA: TGTGCCAGCAGTCCGATCGGGCCAAACACCGGGGAGCTGTTTTTT; CDR3 protein: CASSPIGPNTGELFF
J gene: TRBJ2-7; V gene: TRBV5-1; clone size: few; D gene: TRBD1; CDR3 DNA: TGCGCCAGCAGATCTCGGGACAGGGGGACCTACGAGCAGTACTTC; CDR3 protein: CASRSRDRGTYEQYF
J gene: TRBJ2-5; V gene: TRBV6-2/TRBV6-3; clone size: few; D gene: -; CDR3 DNA: TGTGCCAGCAGTTACTCAAGGGTGAGGGAGACCCAGTACTTC; CDR3 protein: CASSYSRVRETQYF